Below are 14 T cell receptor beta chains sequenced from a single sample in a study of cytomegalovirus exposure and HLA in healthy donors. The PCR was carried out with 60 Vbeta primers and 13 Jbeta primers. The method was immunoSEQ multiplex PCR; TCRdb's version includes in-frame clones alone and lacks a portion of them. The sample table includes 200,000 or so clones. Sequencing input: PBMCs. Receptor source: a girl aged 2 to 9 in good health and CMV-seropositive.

CDR3 nucleotides: TGCAGCGTTGGAGGGAACTATGGCTACACCTTC. It is translated as CSVGGNYGYTF. The V gene is TRBV29-1, the J gene TRBJ1-2; D is uncertain. CDR1 and CDR2 from the germline V gene are SQVTM and ANQGSEA. The CDR3 length is 11 residues. Trimming removed 4 bases from V and 2 bases from J, with 5 bases in between. Drawing the rest from reference TRBV29-1 and TRBJ1-2, the complete variable domain is SAVISQKPSRDICQRGTSLTIQCQVDSQVTMMFWYRQQPGQSLTLIATANQGSEATYESGFVIDKFPISRPNLTFSTLTVSNMSPEDSSIYLCSVGGNYGYTFGSGTRLTVV.

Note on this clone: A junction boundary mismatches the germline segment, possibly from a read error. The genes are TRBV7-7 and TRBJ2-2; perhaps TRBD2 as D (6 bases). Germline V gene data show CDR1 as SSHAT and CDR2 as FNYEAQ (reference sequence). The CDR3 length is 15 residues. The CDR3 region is CASSFLGGNTGELFF. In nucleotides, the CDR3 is TGTGCTAGCAGCTTTCTCGGGGGAAACACCGGGGAGCTGTTTTTT.

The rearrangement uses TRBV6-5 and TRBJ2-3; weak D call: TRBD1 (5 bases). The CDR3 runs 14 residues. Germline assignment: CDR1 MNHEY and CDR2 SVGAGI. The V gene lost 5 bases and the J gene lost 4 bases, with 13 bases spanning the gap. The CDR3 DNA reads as TGTGCCAGCAGTAATTCCGGACAAGCAGATACGCAGTATTTT. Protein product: CASSNSGQADTQYF.

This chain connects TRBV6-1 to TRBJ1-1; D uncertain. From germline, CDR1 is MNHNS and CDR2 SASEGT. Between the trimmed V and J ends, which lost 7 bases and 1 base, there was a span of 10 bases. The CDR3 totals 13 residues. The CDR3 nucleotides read TGTGCCAGCACCCGACACCGGAACACTGAAGCTTTCTTT. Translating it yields CASTRHRNTEAFF.

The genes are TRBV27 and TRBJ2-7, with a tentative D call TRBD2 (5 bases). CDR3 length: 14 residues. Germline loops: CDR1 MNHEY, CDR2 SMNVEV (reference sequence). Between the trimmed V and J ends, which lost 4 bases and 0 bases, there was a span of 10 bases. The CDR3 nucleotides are TGTGCCAGCAGTTGGGCGGGTAGCTCCTACGAGCAGTACTTC. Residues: CASSWAGSSYEQYF.

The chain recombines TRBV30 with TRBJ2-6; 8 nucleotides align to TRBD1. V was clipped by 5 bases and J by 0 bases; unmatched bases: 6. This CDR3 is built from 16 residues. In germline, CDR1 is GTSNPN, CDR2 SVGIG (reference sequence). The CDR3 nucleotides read TGTGCCTGGCGACAGGGGTCTTTCTCTGGGGCCAACGTCCTGACTTTC. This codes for CAWRQGSFSGANVLTF.

The CDR3 protein is CAPGVVGYRGSGANVLTF. The CDR3 DNA reads TGTGCCCCCGGAGTCGTGGGCTATCGGGGGAGTGGGGCCAACGTCCTGACTTTC. This chain uses TRBV2 with TRBJ2-6; D is possibly TRBD2 (6 bases). The germline gives CDR1 SNHLY, CDR2 FYNNEI. The CDR3 runs 18 residues. With 11 bases removed from V and 3 bases from J, the gap between germline ends came to 26 bases. The full variable domain, its missing parts supplied by reference TRBV2 and TRBJ2-6, is EPEVTQTPSHQVTQMGQEVILRCVPISNHLYFYWYRQILGQKVEFLVSFYNNEISEKSEIFDDQFSVERPDGSNFTLKIRSTKLEDSAMYFCAPGVVGYRGSGANVLTFGAGSRLTVL.

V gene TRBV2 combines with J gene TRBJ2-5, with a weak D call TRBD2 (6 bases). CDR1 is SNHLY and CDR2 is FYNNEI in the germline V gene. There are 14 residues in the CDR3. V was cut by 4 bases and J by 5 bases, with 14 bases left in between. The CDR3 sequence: CASSGRTKAETQYF. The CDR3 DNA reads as TGTGCCAGCAGTGGCCGGACTAAGGCGGAGACCCAGTACTTC. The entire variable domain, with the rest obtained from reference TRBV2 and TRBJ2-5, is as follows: EPEVTQTPSHQVTQMGQEVILRCVPISNHLYFYWYRQILGQKVEFLVSFYNNEISEKSEIFDDQFSVERPDGSNFTLKIRSTKLEDSAMYFCASSGRTKAETQYFGPGTRLLVL.

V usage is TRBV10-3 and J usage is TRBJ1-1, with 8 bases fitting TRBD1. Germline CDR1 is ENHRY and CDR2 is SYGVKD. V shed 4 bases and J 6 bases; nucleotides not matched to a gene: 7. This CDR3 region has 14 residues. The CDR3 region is CAISGQGAVPEAFF. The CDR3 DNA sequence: TGTGCCATCAGTGGTCAGGGGGCCGTCCCTGAAGCTTTCTTT.

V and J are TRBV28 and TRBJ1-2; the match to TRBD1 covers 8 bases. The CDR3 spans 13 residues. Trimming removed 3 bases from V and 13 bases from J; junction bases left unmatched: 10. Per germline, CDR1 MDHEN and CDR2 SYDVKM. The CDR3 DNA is TGTGCCAGCAGTTTGCTAATTGAACAGGGGGGCACCTTC. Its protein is CASSLLIEQGGTF.

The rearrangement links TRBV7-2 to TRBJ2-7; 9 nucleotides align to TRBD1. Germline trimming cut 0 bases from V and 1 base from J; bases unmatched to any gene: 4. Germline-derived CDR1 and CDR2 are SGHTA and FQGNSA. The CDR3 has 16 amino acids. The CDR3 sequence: CASSLASDRGSYEQYF. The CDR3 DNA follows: TGTGCCAGCAGCTTAGCCTCGGACAGGGGATCCTACGAGCAGTACTTC.

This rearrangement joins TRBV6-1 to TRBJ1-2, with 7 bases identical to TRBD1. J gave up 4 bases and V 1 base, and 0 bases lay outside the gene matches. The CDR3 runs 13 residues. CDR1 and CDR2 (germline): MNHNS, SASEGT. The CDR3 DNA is TGTGCCAGCAGTGAAGGGACAGGCTATGGCTACACCTTC. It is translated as CASSEGTGYGYTF.

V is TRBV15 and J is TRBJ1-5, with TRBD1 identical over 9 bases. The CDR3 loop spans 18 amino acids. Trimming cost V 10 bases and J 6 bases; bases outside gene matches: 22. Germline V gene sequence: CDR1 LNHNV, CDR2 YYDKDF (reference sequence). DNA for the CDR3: TGTGCCAATACAGGCCTACTCGGGACAGGGACTGCAGGTCAGCCCCAGCATTTT. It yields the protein CANTGLLGTGTAGQPQHF. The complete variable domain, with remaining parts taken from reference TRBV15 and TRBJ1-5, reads DAMVIQNPRYQVTQFGKPVTLSCSQTLNHNVMYWYQQKSSQAPKLLFHYYDKDFNNEADTPDNFQSRRPNTSFCFLDIRSPGLGDTAMYLCANTGLLGTGTAGQPQHFGDGTRLSIL.

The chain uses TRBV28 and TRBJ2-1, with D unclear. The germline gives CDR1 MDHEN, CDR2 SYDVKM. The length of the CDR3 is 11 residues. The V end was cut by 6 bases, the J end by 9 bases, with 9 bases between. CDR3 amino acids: CASRLVAEQFF. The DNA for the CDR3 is TGTGCCAGCAGACTGGTAGCTGAGCAGTTCTTC.